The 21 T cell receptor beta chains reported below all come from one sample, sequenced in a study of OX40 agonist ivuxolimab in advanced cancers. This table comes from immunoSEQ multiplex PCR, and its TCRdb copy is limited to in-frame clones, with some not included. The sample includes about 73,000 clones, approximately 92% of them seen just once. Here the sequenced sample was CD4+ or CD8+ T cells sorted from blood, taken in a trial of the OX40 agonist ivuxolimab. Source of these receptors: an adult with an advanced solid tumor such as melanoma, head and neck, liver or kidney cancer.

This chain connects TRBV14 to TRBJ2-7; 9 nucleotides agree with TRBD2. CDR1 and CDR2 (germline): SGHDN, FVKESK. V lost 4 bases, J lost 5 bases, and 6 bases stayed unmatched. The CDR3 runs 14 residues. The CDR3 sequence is CASSRPAGGNEQYF. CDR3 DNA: TGTGCCAGCAGCCGTCCAGCGGGAGGCAACGAGCAGTACTTC.

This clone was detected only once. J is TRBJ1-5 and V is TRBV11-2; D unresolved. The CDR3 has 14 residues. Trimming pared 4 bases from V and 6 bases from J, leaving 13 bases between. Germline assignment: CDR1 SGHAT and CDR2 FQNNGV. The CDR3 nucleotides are TGTGCCAGCAGCTCAGGAGGGCGGGCTCAGCCCCAGCATTTT. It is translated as CASSSGGRAQPQHF.

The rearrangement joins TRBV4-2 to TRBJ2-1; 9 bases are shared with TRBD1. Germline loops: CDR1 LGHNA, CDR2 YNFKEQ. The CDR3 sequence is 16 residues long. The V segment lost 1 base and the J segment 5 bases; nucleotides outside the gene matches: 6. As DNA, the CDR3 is TGTGCCAGCAGCCAAGCCAAGACAGGGGGGGACAATGAGCAGTTCTTC. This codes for CASSQAKTGGDNEQFF.

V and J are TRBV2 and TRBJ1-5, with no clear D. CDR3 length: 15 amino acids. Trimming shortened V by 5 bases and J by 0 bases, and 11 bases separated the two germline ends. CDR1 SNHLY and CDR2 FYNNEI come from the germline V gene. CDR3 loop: CASSNGRASNQPQHF. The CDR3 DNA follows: TGTGCCAGCAGTAACGGTCGGGCTAGCAATCAGCCCCAGCATTTT.

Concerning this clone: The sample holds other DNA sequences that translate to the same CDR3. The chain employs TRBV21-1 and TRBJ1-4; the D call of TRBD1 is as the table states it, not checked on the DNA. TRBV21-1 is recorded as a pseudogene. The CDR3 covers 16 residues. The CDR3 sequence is CASSKVRGTANEKLFF. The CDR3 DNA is TGTGCCAGTAGCAAAGTCCGCGGGACAGCTAATGAAAAACTGTTTTTT.

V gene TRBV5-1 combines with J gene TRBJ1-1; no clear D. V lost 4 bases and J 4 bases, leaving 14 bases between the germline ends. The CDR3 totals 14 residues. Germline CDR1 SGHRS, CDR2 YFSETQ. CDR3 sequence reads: CASSPLTRGTEAFF. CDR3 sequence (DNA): TGCGCCAGCAGCCCGCTCACAAGAGGCACTGAAGCTTTCTTT.

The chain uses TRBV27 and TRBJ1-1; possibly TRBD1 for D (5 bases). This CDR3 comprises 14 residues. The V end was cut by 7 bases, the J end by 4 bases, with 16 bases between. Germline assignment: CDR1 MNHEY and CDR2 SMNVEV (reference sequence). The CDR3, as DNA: TGTGCCAGCACTGGGACCGACCTGGGCACTGAAGCTTTCTTT. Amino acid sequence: CASTGTDLGTEAFF.

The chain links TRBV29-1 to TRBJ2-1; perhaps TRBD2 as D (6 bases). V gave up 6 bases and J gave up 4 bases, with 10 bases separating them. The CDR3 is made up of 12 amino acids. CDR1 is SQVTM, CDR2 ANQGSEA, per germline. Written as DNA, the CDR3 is TGCAGCGTGACTAGGCTATACAATGAGCAGTTCTTC. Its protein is CSVTRLYNEQFF.

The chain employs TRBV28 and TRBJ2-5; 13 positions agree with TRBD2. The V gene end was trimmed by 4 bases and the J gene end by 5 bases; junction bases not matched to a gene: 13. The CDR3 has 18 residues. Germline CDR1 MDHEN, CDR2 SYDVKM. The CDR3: CASSSLTSGRAWEETQYF. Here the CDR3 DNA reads TGTGCCAGCAGTTCCCTAACTAGCGGGAGGGCCTGGGAGGAGACCCAGTACTTC.

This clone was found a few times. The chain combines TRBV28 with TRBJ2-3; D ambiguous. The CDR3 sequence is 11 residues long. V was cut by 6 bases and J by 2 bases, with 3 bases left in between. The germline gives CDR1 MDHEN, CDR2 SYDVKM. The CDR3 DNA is TGTGCCAGCAGGTTCACAGATACGCAGTATTTT. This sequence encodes CASRFTDTQYF. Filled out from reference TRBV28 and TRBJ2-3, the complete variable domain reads DVKVTQSSRYLVKRTGEKVFLECVQDMDHENMFWYRQDPGLGLRLIYFSYDVKMKEKGDIPEGYSVSREKKERFSLILESASTNQTSMYLCASRFTDTQYFGPGTRLTVL.

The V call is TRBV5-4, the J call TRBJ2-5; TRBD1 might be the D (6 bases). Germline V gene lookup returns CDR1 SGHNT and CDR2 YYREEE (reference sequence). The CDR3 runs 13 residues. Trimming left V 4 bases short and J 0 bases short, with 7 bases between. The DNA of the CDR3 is TGTGCCAGCAGCCGACAGGACCAAGAGACCCAGTACTTC. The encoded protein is CASSRQDQETQYF.

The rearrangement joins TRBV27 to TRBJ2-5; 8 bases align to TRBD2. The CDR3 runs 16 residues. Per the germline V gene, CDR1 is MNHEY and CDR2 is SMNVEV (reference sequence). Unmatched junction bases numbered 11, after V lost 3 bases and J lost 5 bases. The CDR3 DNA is TGTGCCAGCAGTTTGAAGAGCGGGAGTTGGTGGGAGACCCAGTACTTC. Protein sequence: CASSLKSGSWWETQYF.

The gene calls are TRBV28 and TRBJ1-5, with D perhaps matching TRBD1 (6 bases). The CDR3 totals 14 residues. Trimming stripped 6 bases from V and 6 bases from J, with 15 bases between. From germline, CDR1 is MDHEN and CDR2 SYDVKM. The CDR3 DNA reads TGTGCCAGCAGCAACTTACAGGGAGGTCAGCCCCAGCATTTT. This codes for CASSNLQGGQPQHF.

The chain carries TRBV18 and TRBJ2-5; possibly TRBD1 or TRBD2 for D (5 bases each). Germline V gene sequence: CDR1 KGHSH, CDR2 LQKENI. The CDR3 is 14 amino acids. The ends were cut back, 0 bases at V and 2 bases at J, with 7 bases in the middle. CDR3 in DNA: TGTGCCAGCTCACCACCGGGGACGCAAGAGACCCAGTACTTC. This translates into CASSPPGTQETQYF.

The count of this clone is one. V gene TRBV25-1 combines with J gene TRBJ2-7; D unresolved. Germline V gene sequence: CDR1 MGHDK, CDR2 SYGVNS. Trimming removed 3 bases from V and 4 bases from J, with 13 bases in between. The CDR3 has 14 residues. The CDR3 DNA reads TGTGCCAGCAGTGACTGGTCAGATACGTACGAGCAGTACTTC. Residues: CASSDWSDTYEQYF.

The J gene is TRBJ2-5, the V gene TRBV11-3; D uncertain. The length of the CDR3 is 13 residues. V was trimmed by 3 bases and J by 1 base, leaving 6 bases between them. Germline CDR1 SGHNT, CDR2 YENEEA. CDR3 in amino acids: CASSFGSQETQYF. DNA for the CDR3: TGTGCCAGCAGCTTTGGCAGCCAAGAGACCCAGTACTTC.

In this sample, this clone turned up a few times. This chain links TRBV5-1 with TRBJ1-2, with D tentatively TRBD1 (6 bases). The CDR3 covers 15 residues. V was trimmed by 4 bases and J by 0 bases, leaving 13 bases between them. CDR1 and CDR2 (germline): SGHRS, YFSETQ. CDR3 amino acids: CASSQDTGTNYGYTF. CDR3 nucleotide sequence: TGCGCCAGCAGCCAAGATACAGGGACTAACTATGGCTACACCTTC. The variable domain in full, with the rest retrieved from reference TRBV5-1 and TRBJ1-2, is KAGVTQTPRYLIKTRGQQVTLSCSPISGHRSVSWYQQTPGQGLQFLFEYFSETQRNKGNFPGRFSGRQFSNSRSEMNVSTLELGDSALYLCASSQDTGTNYGYTFGSGTRLTVV.

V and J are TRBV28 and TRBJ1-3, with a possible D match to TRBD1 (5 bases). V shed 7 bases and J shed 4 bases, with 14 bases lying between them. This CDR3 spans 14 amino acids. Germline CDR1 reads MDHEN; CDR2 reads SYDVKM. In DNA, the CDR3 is TGTGCCAGCACCCTCCGGGGGACCGGAAACACCATATATTTT. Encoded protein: CASTLRGTGNTIYF.

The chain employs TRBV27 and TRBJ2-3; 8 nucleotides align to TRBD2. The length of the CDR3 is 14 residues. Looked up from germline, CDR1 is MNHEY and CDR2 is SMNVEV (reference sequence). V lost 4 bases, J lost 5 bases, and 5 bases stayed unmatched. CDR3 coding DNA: TGTGCCAGCAGTTCCCGGGAGGGTGGAGATACGCAGTATTTT. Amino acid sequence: CASSSREGGDTQYF.

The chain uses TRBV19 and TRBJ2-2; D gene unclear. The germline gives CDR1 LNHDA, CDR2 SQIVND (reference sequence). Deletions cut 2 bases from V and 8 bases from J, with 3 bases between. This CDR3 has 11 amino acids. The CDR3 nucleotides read TGTGCCAGTAGTATATGGGGGGAGCTGTTTTTT. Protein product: CASSIWGELFF.

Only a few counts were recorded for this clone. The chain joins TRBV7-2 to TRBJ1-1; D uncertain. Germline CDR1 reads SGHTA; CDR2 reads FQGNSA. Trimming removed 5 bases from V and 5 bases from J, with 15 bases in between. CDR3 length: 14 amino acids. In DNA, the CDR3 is TGTGCCAGCAGCCGGGAGAGGAGGAGGACTGAAGCTTTCTTT. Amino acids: CASSRERRRTEAFF.